One and the same sample provided the 3 T cell receptor beta chains below, sequenced in a study of neurological immune-mediated disorders (dated by TCRdb to about 2019). The library was obtained by 5' RACE. Sequenced using an Illumina HiSeq 2500. The public sequencing data were trimmed at Q25 with fastp and processed into clonotypes with MiXCR by TCRdb, which kept only in-frame beta chains. Each CDR3 protein gets just one entry, which takes the most common genes and DNA from the rows behind it. This sample lists approximately 49,000 distinct CDR3 sequences; less than 12% were detected once. The ten largest clones represent 1.5% to 2% of the sample. Read against the paper, the sample's time point label means: longitudinal time-point 1 (baseline). Sample: PBMCs. These receptors were obtained from a woman between 40 and 50 years old in good health.

Ten or more counts support this clonotype. This chain uses TRBV6-6 with TRBJ1-5; TRBD1 is a possible D gene (5 bases). Germline V gene sequence: CDR1 MNHNY, CDR2 SVGAGI (reference sequence). CDR3 length: 14 residues. The V end was cut by 4 bases, the J end by 7 bases, with 14 bases between. CDR3 sequence: CASSFQGYGQPQHF. The CDR3 DNA sequence: TGTGCCAGCAGTTTCCAGGGTTACGGGCAGCCCCAGCATTTT.

This clonotype was recorded at least ten times. The chain is built from TRBV5-1 and TRBJ1-1; D is possibly TRBD1 (5 bases). The CDR3 consists of 15 residues. The V end was cut by 2 bases, the J end by 1 base, with 12 bases between. The V gene's germline CDR1 is SGHRS and CDR2 YFSETQ. CDR3 sequence (DNA): TGCGCCAGCAGCTTCCAGGGCCCGGCGAACACTGAAGCTTTCTTT. Its protein product is CASSFQGPANTEAFF.

There are many counts of this clonotype. The chain joins TRBV10-3 to TRBJ1-2; 7 nucleotides match TRBD1. Trimming cost V 7 bases and J 1 base; bases outside gene matches: 9. CDR3 length: 15 amino acids. Germline lookup yields CDR1 ENHRY and CDR2 SYGVKD. The CDR3 loop reads CAITAATGYNYGYTF. CDR3 nucleotide sequence: TGTGCCATCACTGCGGCGACAGGGTATAACTATGGCTACACCTTC.